These 27 T cell receptor beta chains were all obtained from the same sample, sequenced in a study of T cells after yellow fever vaccination. TCRdb used MiXCR to reprocess the 5' RACE reads, holding one entry per CDR3 protein. The data show about 14,000 distinct CDR3 sequences, 6% to 9.5% seen once. Sequenced here: PBMCs, either bulk or a sorted T-cell subset (CD4+, CD8+, memory, or dextramer-sorted; not recorded which), sampled on the day of the yellow fever booster vaccination. These TCRs come from a man aged 18 to 29 who received the YFV17D yellow fever vaccine.

This clonotype was observed at least ten times. This chain connects TRBV6-2 or TRBV6-3 to TRBJ2-3; D ambiguous. The CDR3 is 13 amino acids. The germline CDR1 and CDR2 sequences are MNHEY and SVGEGT. V was clipped by 2 bases and J by 6 bases, with 9 bases between them. The CDR3 nucleotides are TGTGCCAGCAGTTACGCCCCTGGTGATACGCAGTATTTT. Residues: CASSYAPGDTQYF.

This clonotype was counted at least ten times. The V call is TRBV4-3, the J call TRBJ2-1; D not resolved. Between the trimmed V and J ends, which lost 0 bases and 8 bases, there was a span of 5 bases. The CDR3 is 12 residues long. Germline loops: CDR1 LGHNA, CDR2 YSLEER. The CDR3 protein is CASSQDRYEQFF. CDR3 DNA: TGCGCCAGCAGCCAAGATCGATATGAGCAGTTCTTC.

At least ten counts were recorded for this clonotype. The V call is TRBV20-1, the J call TRBJ1-2, with a tentative D call TRBD1 (5 bases). Germline-derived CDR1 and CDR2 are DFQATT and SNEGSKA (reference sequence). With 0 bases removed from V and 5 bases from J, the gap between germline ends came to 16 bases. The CDR3 is made up of 15 amino acids. The CDR3 bases are TGCAGTGCTAGAGATCTACATACCGACAGATATGGCTACACCTTC. This sequence encodes CSARDLHTDRYGYTF.

Many counts were recorded for this clonotype. The V gene is TRBV4-1, the J gene TRBJ2-3; 12 nucleotides agree with TRBD1. The CDR3 extends over 16 amino acids. From germline, CDR1 is MGHRA and CDR2 YSYEKL. J gave up 6 bases and V 7 bases, and 11 bases lay outside the gene matches. The CDR3 DNA reads as TGCGCCAGCACCTGGGCCGGGACAGGGGGCGCGGATACGCAGTATTTT. As protein: CASTWAGTGGADTQYF.

At least ten counts were recorded for this clonotype. This sequence joins TRBV6-6 and TRBJ2-2, with D uncertain. CDR1 MNHNY and CDR2 SVGAGI come from the germline V gene (reference sequence). CDR3 length: 14 residues. The V end lost 9 bases, the J end lost 0 bases, and 11 bases lay between the germline ends. The CDR3 sequence: CASGTGTNTGELFF. The CDR3 region has the DNA TGTGCCAGTGGAACGGGCACGAACACCGGGGAGCTGTTTTTT.

Many counts were recorded for this clonotype. J is TRBJ2-2 and V is TRBV7-2, with a weak D call TRBD2 (7 bases). The CDR3 is made up of 17 amino acids. Germline CDR1 is SGHTA and CDR2 is FQGNSA. Trimming cost V 0 bases and J 3 bases, with 14 bases left between them. The CDR3 sequence: CASSLAGGPVYTGELFF. CDR3 nucleotides: TGTGCCAGCAGCTTAGCGGGGGGGCCGGTTTACACCGGGGAGCTGTTTTTT.

This clonotype has at least ten counts. The chain combines TRBV11-2 with TRBJ2-3, with TRBD2 matching over 8 bases. J gave up 6 bases and V 5 bases, and 10 bases lay outside the gene matches. Looked up from germline, CDR1 is SGHAT and CDR2 is FQNNGV. The CDR3 covers 15 residues. The DNA of the CDR3 is TGTGCCAGCAGCCCACAACTAGCGGCCGCGGATACGCAGTATTTT. Amino acids: CASSPQLAAADTQYF.

This clonotype was seen repeatedly, ten times or more. The chain links TRBV5-1 to TRBJ2-1; 8 bases are a match to TRBD2. The CDR3 has 19 amino acids. Germline values: CDR1 SGHRS, CDR2 YFSETQ. The junction had 20 bases not matched to a gene; V was cut back by 6 bases and J by 3 bases. CDR3 protein: CASTQTPGLFAGGYNEQFF. The CDR3 coding sequence is TGCGCCAGCACACAAACCCCAGGCCTTTTCGCGGGGGGCTACAATGAGCAGTTCTTC.

This clonotype has a count of ten or more. The chain carries TRBV29-1 and TRBJ2-7; 12 bases align to TRBD1. Losses at the gene ends were 6 bases for V and 7 bases for J; bases not matched to a gene: 7. Per the germline V gene, CDR1 is SQVTM and CDR2 is ANQGSEA. This CDR3 contains 13 residues. The chain's CDR3 is CSVPGQGAREQYF. The CDR3 DNA follows: TGCAGCGTACCGGGACAGGGGGCAAGGGAGCAGTACTTC.

Many counts were recorded for this clonotype. The rearrangement uses TRBV5-1 and TRBJ2-3, with D unresolved. CDR3 size: 14 residues. Germline loops: CDR1 SGHRS, CDR2 YFSETQ. The germline V and J ends were trimmed by 4 bases and 2 bases, with 11 bases remaining between them. This CDR3 is CASSKDGYTDTQYF. In nucleotides, the CDR3 is TGCGCCAGCAGCAAGGACGGATACACAGATACGCAGTATTTT.

This clonotype counts as medium-sized. The chain carries TRBV18 and TRBJ1-4; D remains ambiguous. This CDR3 is 13 amino acids long. The V end lost 2 bases, the J end lost 4 bases, and 5 bases lay between the germline ends. Germline CDR1 is KGHSH and CDR2 is LQKENI. The CDR3 reads CASSPNSNEKLFF. The CDR3, as DNA: TGTGCCAGCTCACCAAACAGTAATGAAAAACTGTTTTTT.

This clonotype was recorded many times. The rearrangement joins TRBV28 to TRBJ2-6; D remains unclear. This CDR3 is built from 14 residues. Germline lookup yields CDR1 MDHEN and CDR2 SYDVKM. Trimming shortened V by 3 bases and J by 0 bases, and 3 bases separated the two germline ends. CDR3 DNA: TGTGCCAGCAGTTTTTCCTCTGGGGCCAACGTCCTGACTTTC. This gives the protein CASSFSSGANVLTF.

By share, this clonotype counts as medium-sized (0.01 to 0.1%). The V call is TRBV20-1, the J call TRBJ2-3; the D is unclear. Between the trimmed V and J ends, which lost 1 base and 0 bases, there was a span of 8 bases. There are 14 residues in the CDR3. Germline V gives CDR1 DFQATT, CDR2 SNEGSKA (reference sequence). The DNA of the CDR3 is TGCAGTGCTAGAGGACTTGCGAGCACAGATACGCAGTATTTT. Its translation: CSARGLASTDTQYF.

This clonotype was seen only a few times. The chain combines TRBV6-5 with TRBJ2-1; TRBD1 agrees at 10 bases. The trim removed 6 bases at V and 8 bases at J, leaving 10 bases unmatched. CDR3 size: 15 residues. Germline CDR1 reads MNHEY; CDR2 reads SVGAGI. CDR3 coding DNA: TGTGCCAGCAGCCCTGACAGGGGGCCGGGCGATGAGCAGTTCTTC. This codes for CASSPDRGPGDEQFF.

Many counts were recorded for this clonotype. The chain has TRBV7-2 and TRBJ1-2, with D perhaps TRBD1 (6 bases). Per the germline V gene, CDR1 is SGHTA and CDR2 is FQGNSA. The V end was cut by 5 bases, the J end by 13 bases, with 17 bases between. The CDR3 covers 12 residues. The DNA for the CDR3 is TGTGCCAGCAGCCGCGCGAGGGGGGGCGCCACCTTC. It is translated as CASSRARGGATF.

This clonotype has at least ten counts. DNA of the CDR3: TGTGCCAGCAGCGGAAGATACATGGCAGATACGCAGTATTTT. Its translation: CASSGRYMADTQYF. V and J are TRBV7-9 and TRBJ2-3; no clear D gene. Germline V gene lookup returns CDR1 SEHNR and CDR2 FQNEAQ (reference sequence). V dropped 5 bases and J dropped 4 bases, with 13 bases sitting between them. This CDR3 has 14 amino acids.

This clonotype was detected ten times or more. The chain links TRBV5-4 to TRBJ1-5; 7 bases are a match to TRBD1. The V gene end was trimmed by 4 bases and the J gene end by 4 bases; junction bases not matched to a gene: 5. Germline V gene lookup returns CDR1 SGHNT and CDR2 YYREEE (reference sequence). CDR3 size: 14 residues. The CDR3 loop is CASSVQGENQPQHF. The CDR3 bases are TGTGCCAGCAGCGTCCAGGGGGAGAATCAGCCCCAGCATTTT.

This clonotype was counted at least ten times. The rearrangement links TRBV12-3 or TRBV12-4 to TRBJ2-2; no clear D. CDR3 length equals 14 residues. V lost 7 bases, J lost 5 bases, and 14 bases lay in between. The DNA of the CDR3 is TGTGCCAGCATCGGACGTCAAAGGACCGGGGAGCTGTTTTTT. Protein sequence: CASIGRQRTGELFF.

Worth noting for this clonotype: Germline is not matched at one junction end, which may reflect a read error. V gene TRBV6-6 combines with J gene TRBJ1-2; no clear D gene. Germline CDR1 MNHNY, CDR2 SVGAGI (reference sequence). There are 12 residues in the CDR3. The CDR3 DNA reads as TGTGCCATCTCCGTAGTGGGCGATGGCTACACGTTC. Translation gives CAISVVGDGYTF.

Many counts were recorded for this clonotype. The chain is built from TRBV5-1 and TRBJ1-2; D gene unclear. V was clipped by 4 bases and J by 0 bases, with 7 bases between them. The CDR3 is made up of 13 amino acids. Germline CDR1 SGHRS, CDR2 YFSETQ. The CDR3 DNA reads as TGCGCCAGCAGCAACAGCCCTAACTATGGCTACACCTTC. It is translated as CASSNSPNYGYTF.

As regards this clonotype: A junction end diverges from the germline sequence, so it may reflect a read error. The gene calls are TRBV5-6 and TRBJ2-5, with TRBD1 identical over 7 bases. In germline, CDR1 is SGHDT, CDR2 YYEEEE. The CDR3 covers 15 residues. In DNA, the CDR3 is TGCGCCAGCAGCTTTACAGGGGACGTCCAAGAGACCCAGTACTTC. This sequence encodes CASSFTGDVQETQYF.

In this sample, this clonotype turned up many times. The V call is TRBV4-1, the J call TRBJ2-7; D not resolved. This CDR3 has 11 amino acids. Germline lookup yields CDR1 MGHRA and CDR2 YSYEKL. V lost 1 base to trimming and J lost 11 bases, with 9 bases between them. The CDR3 DNA sequence: TGCGCCAGCAGCCAAGGGCTGTTGAAGTACTTC. Translated, it gives CASSQGLLKYF.

This clonotype showed up many times. This chain uses TRBV15 with TRBJ2-7, with D maybe TRBD2 (5 bases). Germline V gene data show CDR1 as LNHNV and CDR2 as YYDKDF (reference sequence). The CDR3 length is 11 residues. DNA for the CDR3: TGTGCCACCAGCAGAGCGGCCACTAGAGGCGTC. As protein: CATSRAATRGV.

By proportion, this clonotype is medium-sized. DNA of the CDR3: TGTGCCAGCAGCCCGCGGGGAGTGAGTCAGCCCCAGCATTTT. Encoded protein: CASSPRGVSQPQHF. The rearrangement joins TRBV7-9 to TRBJ1-5, with no clear D. Germline V gene sequence: CDR1 SEHNR, CDR2 FQNEAQ (reference sequence). The CDR3 has 14 residues. The V end lost 5 bases, the J end lost 6 bases, and 14 bases lay between the germline ends.

This clonotype was seen ten or more times. The chain uses TRBV2 and TRBJ1-3; D is uncertain. V was clipped by 6 bases and J by 1 base, with 4 bases between them. The CDR3 covers 12 residues. CDR1 is SNHLY, CDR2 FYNNEI, per germline. CDR3 in DNA: TGTGCCAGCAGCCTATCTGGAAACACCATATATTTT. Amino acid sequence: CASSLSGNTIYF.

At least ten counts were recorded for this clonotype. V usage is TRBV7-9 and J usage is TRBJ1-4; 7 bases fit TRBD1. The germline CDR1 and CDR2 sequences are SEHNR and FQNEAQ (reference sequence). V lost 5 bases to trimming and J lost 6 bases; unmatched junction nucleotides: 3. The CDR3 is made up of 13 amino acids. The CDR3 spells CASSVGTDEKLFF. CDR3 DNA sequence: TGTGCCAGCAGCGTCGGGACAGATGAAAAACTGTTTTTT. The variable domain in full, with the rest retrieved from reference TRBV7-9 and TRBJ1-4, is DTGVSQNPRHKITKRGQNVTFRCDPISEHNRLYWYRQTLGQGPEFLTYFQNEAQLEKSRLLSDRFSAERPKGSFSTLEIQRTEQGDSAMYLCASSVGTDEKLFFGSGTQLSVL.

This clonotype has ten or more counts. The V call is TRBV6-5, the J call TRBJ1-2; D call uncertain. Germline V gives CDR1 MNHEY, CDR2 SVGAGI. The CDR3 contains 13 residues. Trimming stripped 5 bases from V and 7 bases from J, with 14 bases between. CDR3 sequence (DNA): TGTGCCAGCAGTGTTCATCCGGTCTTTGGCTACACCTTC. Its protein is CASSVHPVFGYTF.